This T cell receptor (beta chain) was found in a study of blood T cell repertoires in COVID-19. Study-wide background: Collection of acute and convalescent COVID-19 samples took place in the United States, Italy and Spain. In each case, the material was cDNA or gDNA derived from T cells, B-cell-depleted T cells, or PBMCs.

Germline V gives CDR1 SGHDT, CDR2 YYEEEE. The CDR3 spans 13 residues. The V gene lost 7 bases and the J gene lost 5 bases, with 15 bases spanning the gap. Authors' analysis steps: Reference gene primer amplification gave estimated nucleated cell counts. Sequencing was performed with immunoSEQ multiplex PCR; in TCRdb, only in-frame clones are kept and a portion is missing. From that table come the V and J calls and clone size; the DNA was used to work out D and trimming. This table has about 120,000 clones, 80% to 90% appearing once. The rearrangement uses TRBV5-6 and TRBJ1-2; tentatively, D is TRBD1 (6 bases). The receptor's source is a woman in her fifties or sixties with acute or convalescent COVID-19. The sequenced sample was peripheral blood. The CDR3 coding sequence is TGTGCCAGCCTAGGCGGGGGGCAGTATGGCTACACCTTC. Translation gives CASLGGGQYGYTF.